The 13 T cell receptor beta chains in this list originate from one sample, sequenced in a study of graft-versus-host responses after intestinal transplantation. For these receptors, no antigen is known. Libraries were prepared by immunoSEQ multiplex PCR; TCRdb keeps only in-frame clonotypes and omits some of them. The table shows 40,000 to 60,000 clones, with around 84% occurring only once. This specimen consisted of unstimulated CD4+ T cells sorted from spleen or lymph node cells, obtained before transplant. All receptors come from a human donor who was the organ donor for an intestinal transplant.

The chain couples TRBV13 to TRBJ2-1, with TRBD2 as a possible D gene (7 bases). From germline, CDR1 is PRHDT and CDR2 FYEKMQ (reference sequence). This CDR3 spans 16 amino acids. Trimming took off 0 bases at V and 8 bases at J, with 17 bases between the two ends. The CDR3 DNA reads TGTGCCAGCAGCTTAGGTCCGCGGGGGCCCCGGGATGAGCAGTTCTTC. The encoded protein is CASSLGPRGPRDEQFF.

This chain uses TRBV4-3 with TRBJ1-1; the D gene is possibly TRBD1 (6 bases). Looked up from germline, CDR1 is LGHNA and CDR2 is YSLEER. The V and J ends lost 0 bases and 5 bases respectively, with 10 bases between them. The length of the CDR3 is 14 residues. CDR3: CASSQDGQGTEAFF. CDR3 bases: TGCGCCAGCAGCCAAGATGGCCAGGGGACTGAAGCTTTCTTT.

The chain uses TRBV6-1 and TRBJ2-7; TRBD2 agrees at 10 bases. Germline CDR1 and CDR2: MNHNS and SASEGT. This CDR3 region has 14 residues. Trimming at V came to 8 bases and at J to 3 bases, leaving 7 bases not matched to a gene. CDR3 sequence reads: CASFKRGGNYEQYF. The CDR3 nucleotides read TGTGCCAGCTTTAAGCGGGGGGGGAACTACGAGCAGTACTTC.

The genes are TRBV10-1 and TRBJ1-5, with 8 bases that match TRBD1. This CDR3 comprises 13 residues. V shed 2 bases, J shed 6 bases, and the junction held 0 bases outside the gene matches. Looked up from germline, CDR1 is WNHNN and CDR2 is SYGVQD (reference sequence). CDR3 region: CASSEGQGQPQHF. CDR3 DNA sequence: TGCGCCAGCAGTGAGGGACAGGGTCAGCCCCAGCATTTT.

This clone occurred a few times. This rearrangement joins TRBV6-1 to TRBJ1-1; D is perhaps TRBD1 (6 bases). This CDR3 contains 14 residues. The V and J ends lost 4 bases and 6 bases respectively, with 15 bases between them. Germline CDR1 is MNHNS and CDR2 is SASEGT. The CDR3 DNA is TGTGCCAGCAGTGTGCTTGGGGGGGCCGCTGAAGCTTTCTTT. Its translation is CASSVLGGAAEAFF.

The chain has TRBV19 and TRBJ2-2; D perhaps matches TRBD2 (6 bases). V was cut by 0 bases and J by 0 bases, with 14 bases left in between. From germline, CDR1 is LNHDA and CDR2 SQIVND (reference sequence). The CDR3 covers 18 residues. CDR3 in DNA: TGTGCCAGTAGTATAGATTTGCTAGCGTTTGCGAACACCGGGGAGCTGTTTTTT. Amino acids: CASSIDLLAFANTGELFF.

The chain uses TRBV5-1 and TRBJ1-6; maybe TRBD1 (6 bases). CDR1 SGHRS and CDR2 YFSETQ come from the germline V gene. The CDR3 spans 15 residues. Trimming took 4 bases from V and 2 from J, leaving 10 bases between them. The CDR3 nucleotides read TGCGCCAGCAGCAGGGGGAACGCCTATAATTCACCCCTCCACTTT. Translated, it gives CASSRGNAYNSPLHF.

V and J are TRBV18 and TRBJ2-7; either TRBD1 or TRBD2 may fit D (5 bases each). The germline V and J ends were trimmed by 3 bases and 3 bases, with 9 bases remaining between them. From germline, CDR1 is KGHSH and CDR2 LQKENI. The CDR3 totals 13 residues. The CDR3 loop is CASSPWDGYEQYF. CDR3 in DNA: TGTGCCAGCTCACCGTGGGACGGCTACGAGCAGTACTTC. The variable domain in full, with the rest retrieved from reference TRBV18 and TRBJ2-7, is NAGVMQNPRHLVRRRGQEARLRCSPMKGHSHVYWYRQLPEEGLKFMVYLQKENIIDESGMPKERFSAEFPKEGPSILRIQQVVRGDSAAYFCASSPWDGYEQYFGPGTRLTVT.

The chain links TRBV6-1 to TRBJ1-1; D remains ambiguous. CDR3 size: 15 residues. CDR1 and CDR2 from the germline V gene are MNHNS and SASEGT. The V end was cut by 1 base, the J end by 1 base, with 10 bases between. CDR3 sequence reads: CASSEGTYANTEAFF. CDR3 DNA sequence: TGTGCCAGCAGTGAAGGCACCTACGCGAACACTGAAGCTTTCTTT.

The chain recombines TRBV9 with TRBJ1-2, with no clear D. The CDR3 is 13 amino acids. V gave up 1 base and J gave up 2 bases, with 6 bases separating them. The V gene's germline CDR1 is SGDLS and CDR2 YYNGEE. CDR3 in amino acids: CASSVSENYGYTF. CDR3 coding DNA: TGTGCCAGCAGCGTATCTGAGAACTATGGCTACACCTTC.

The DNA of the CDR3 is TGTGCCAGCAGCTTTACTAGCGGACCCTACTACGAGCAGTACTTC. It yields the protein CASSFTSGPYYEQYF. The chain has TRBV6-5 and TRBJ2-7, with 8 bases lining up with TRBD2. This CDR3 contains 15 residues. The V segment lost 6 bases and the J segment 3 bases; nucleotides outside the gene matches: 10. Germline V gene data show CDR1 as MNHEY and CDR2 as SVGAGI.

This clone has just one count. This chain connects TRBV7-6 to TRBJ2-1, with D possibly being TRBD1 (5 bases). The V end was cut by 1 base, the J end by 8 bases, with 15 bases between. The germline CDR1 and CDR2 sequences are SGHVS and FNYEAQ. The length of the CDR3 is 15 residues. CDR3 nucleotide sequence: TGTGCCAGCAGCTTAGGGGGCGCCAAGGGGTATGAGCAGTTCTTC. Its translation: CASSLGGAKGYEQFF.

The chain has TRBV29-1 and TRBJ1-1; D is undetermined. Looked up from germline, CDR1 is SQVTM and CDR2 is ANQGSEA. This CDR3 has 13 residues. Deletions cut 3 bases from V and 0 bases from J, with 8 bases between. The DNA for the CDR3 is TGCAGCGTTGAGATGGACTTGAACACTGAAGCTTTCTTT. This sequence encodes CSVEMDLNTEAFF.